This is a list of T cell receptor beta chains from one sample in a study of blood T cell repertoires in COVID-19. The protocol was immunoSEQ multiplex PCR, while the TCRdb copy is restricted to in-frame clones and leaves out a portion. The data contain roughly 230,000 clones, 82% of them singletons. Sequencing input: peripheral blood. The receptors here all came from a woman of 80 years or more with acute or convalescent COVID-19. Both conserved end residues are part of each CDR3. Where a row states a size, it is once, few, many or the class of an expanded clone; other rows omit it.

.,TRBV12-5,CASGFGQGGEQYF
.,TRBV19,CASSMQGRQSPGNTEAFF
.,TRBV19,CASSIEFQWGHEQFF
.,TRBV10-3,CAILARQQETQYF
.,TRBV5-1,CASSLDGYSQPQHF
.,TRBV3-1/TRBV3-2,CASSRGQGPSGNTIYF
.,TRBV11-3,CASSLTRNTIYF
few,TRBV10-3,CAISESLAGGYEQFF
.,TRBV10-3,CAISELGRGSGNTIYF
.,TRBV6-5,CASRTGTATEAFF
.,TRBV5-1,CASSHGQGRETQYF
few,TRBV9,CASSARQGAGYEQYF
.,TRBV2,CASSDPTTGAVGRYTQYF
.,TRBV6-2/TRBV6-3,CASSYGVYVGTDSTNEKLFF
.,TRBV20-1,CSASPRNEQFF
.,TRBV4-2,CASSQDGTGGSYGYTF
.,TRBV12-5,CASGLVYLGSGSNQPQHF
.,TRBV7-6,CASSSSGLAVYNEQFF
.,TRBV11-2,CASSLELGGYNEQFF
.,TRBV10-3,CAISAGGAGIYEQFF
.,TRBV6-6,CASSYSKAGGQNEQFF
.,TRBV6-5,CASRRGGQDTQYF
few,TRBV6-5,CASSISTPSTDTQYF
.,TRBV12-3/TRBV12-4,CASSHRGSYEQYF
.,TRBV18,CASSPLGQGAPGSGNTIYF
.,TRBV7-2,CASSLGPRGTEAFF
.,TRBV7-2,CASSLGGDRGGNTIYF
.,TRBV7-8,CASQRGRNTEAFF
.,TRBV5-1,CASSSTGTGPNEQFF
.,TRBV5-1,CASSLDQGDNYGYTF
.,TRBV9,CASSVAAGRSGELFF
.,TRBV7-2,CASSPTSGVGNEQFF
few,TRBV18,CASSPAGKHSYGYTF
.,TRBV14,CASSLAQLSSGANVLTF
once,TRBV27,CASTRDRYGTEAFF
.,TRBV27,CASSLTGGETQYF
.,TRBV5-5,CASSADSTNYGYTF
once,TRBV2,CASTFGGGNTGELFF
.,TRBV6-5,CASTAKRQGTEAFF
.,TRBV5-4,CASSSRDTEAFF
few,TRBV7-2,CASSLRGPNTEAFF